The 23 T cell receptor beta chains below all came from one sample that was sequenced in a study of T cells after yellow fever vaccination. Each CDR3 protein gets one entry after TCRdb re-called the 5' RACE reads with MiXCR. The repertoire has 200,000 to 250,000 distinct CDR3 sequences, about 7.1% of them found once; the top ten carry approximately 0.85%. The starting material was CD4+ T cells sorted from PBMCs, obtained 15 days after the yellow fever booster vaccination. All receptors derive from a man aged 25 to 40 who received the YFV17D yellow fever vaccine.

The sample holds many counts of this clonotype. The chain joins TRBV28 to TRBJ1-5; D is undetermined. Germline-derived CDR1 and CDR2 are MDHEN and SYDVKM. Trimming removed 4 bases from V and 3 bases from J, with 13 bases in between. The CDR3 has 15 residues. CDR3 protein: CASSYGSSFNQPQHF. The CDR3 DNA reads TGTGCCAGCAGTTATGGCTCTTCCTTCAATCAGCCCCAGCATTTT.

The gene calls are TRBV20-1 and TRBJ2-1; 10 bases match TRBD2. Per germline, CDR1 DFQATT and CDR2 SNEGSKA (reference sequence). CDR3 length: 14 amino acids. CDR3 sequence (DNA): TGCAGCTGTAGGACTAGCGGAAATCCTATGATGCAGTTCTTC. Translation gives CSCRTSGNPMMQFF.

This clonotype occurred many times. The V and J genes are TRBV23-1 and TRBJ2-1, with a weak D call TRBD2 (6 bases). TRBV23-1 is labeled an ORF, and its function is uncertain. V lost 8 bases, J lost 1 base, and 18 bases lay in between. There are 16 residues in the CDR3. Here the CDR3 DNA reads TGCGCCAGCGACCCGGGGAGCGGGCCGTCCTACAATGAGCAGTTCTTC. It codes for CASDPGSGPSYNEQFF.

The chain employs TRBV12-3 or TRBV12-4 and TRBJ2-2, with TRBD2 matching over 14 bases. Trimming at V came to 3 bases and at J to 5 bases, leaving 5 bases not matched to a gene. The CDR3 is 17 residues long. CDR3 DNA sequence: TGTGCCAGCAGTTTCGGACTAGCGGGAGGCCGGACCGGGGAGCTGTTTTTT. It is translated as CASSFGLAGGRTGELFF.

This clonotype was seen ten or more times. The chain uses TRBV5-1 and TRBJ2-1; 10 nucleotides line up with TRBD2. Germline CDR1 SGHRS, CDR2 YFSETQ. The V segment lost 4 bases and the J segment 3 bases; nucleotides outside the gene matches: 4. The CDR3 runs to 15 residues. The CDR3 nucleotides are TGCGCCAGCAGCCCAACTAGCGGGAACTACAATGAGCAGTTCTTC. Amino acid sequence: CASSPTSGNYNEQFF.

As to this clonotype: This may be a read error, as it is one base from a much larger clone. V usage is TRBV7-8 and J usage is TRBJ2-3; D is uncertain. The ends were cut back, 5 bases at V and 4 bases at J, with 7 bases in the middle. CDR1 is SGHVS, CDR2 FQNEAQ, per germline. This CDR3 contains 12 residues. CDR3 in DNA: TGTGCCAGCAGCCCATTCGCAGATACGCAGTATTTT. This sequence encodes CASSPFADTQYF.

This clonotype was seen many times. The CDR3 DNA is TGTGCCAGCAGCCCCGGACAGGGGGCTGAAAAACTGTTTTTT. This encodes CASSPGQGAEKLFF. This chain uses TRBV7-2 with TRBJ1-4, with 11 bases lining up with TRBD1. CDR1 and CDR2 from the germline V gene are SGHTA and FQGNSA. V lost 5 bases to trimming and J lost 7 bases; unmatched junction nucleotides: 3. This CDR3 has 14 residues.

The rearrangement uses TRBV5-4 and TRBJ2-6; D is unresolved. The CDR3 sequence is 15 residues long. Trimming pared 0 bases from V and 4 bases from J, leaving 8 bases between. In germline, CDR1 is SGHNT, CDR2 YYREEE (reference sequence). CDR3 nucleotides: TGTGCCAGCAGCTTGGACTGGACCGGGGCCAACGTCCTGACTTTC. Its translation: CASSLDWTGANVLTF. Looking up the rest from reference TRBV5-4 and TRBJ2-6 gives the full variable domain: ETGVTQSPTHLIKTRGQQVTLRCSSQSGHNTVSWYQQALGQGPQFIFQYYREEENGRGNFPPRFSGLQFPNYSSELNVNALELDDSALYLCASSLDWTGANVLTFGAGSRLTVL.

Ten or more counts support this clonotype. V and J are TRBV10-2 and TRBJ2-5; either TRBD1 or TRBD2 may fit D (5 bases each). This CDR3 spans 13 amino acids. The germline gives CDR1 WSHSY, CDR2 SAAADI. Trimming pared 11 bases from V and 5 bases from J, leaving 18 bases between. The CDR3 sequence: CASTGTVDETQYF. The CDR3 coding sequence is TGCGCCTCGACCGGGACGGTTGACGAGACCCAGTACTTC.

The V and J genes are TRBV27 and TRBJ1-1; no clear D gene. V lost 3 bases to trimming and J lost 0 bases, with 11 bases between them. CDR1 is MNHEY, CDR2 SMNVEV, per germline (reference sequence). This CDR3 has 15 residues. The CDR3 region has the DNA TGTGCCAGCAGTTTTTTGGATAAAATGAACACTGAAGCTTTCTTT. Its translation: CASSFLDKMNTEAFF.

In its sample, this clonotype was seen a few times. The V and J genes are TRBV4-1 and TRBJ1-5; D is ambiguous. V lost 0 bases, J lost 5 bases, and 8 bases lay in between. Germline V gene sequence: CDR1 MGHRA, CDR2 YSYEKL. CDR3 length equals 14 residues. CDR3 protein: CASSQDRPDQPQHF. The CDR3 region has the DNA TGCGCCAGCAGCCAAGATCGTCCAGATCAGCCCCAGCATTTT.

This clonotype was seen more than once but under ten times. The chain couples TRBV20-1 to TRBJ1-3, with D maybe TRBD1 (6 bases). The V end was cut by 0 bases, the J end by 2 bases, with 14 bases between. From germline, CDR1 is DFQATT and CDR2 SNEGSKA (reference sequence). The CDR3 runs to 16 residues. The CDR3: CSARDPGGGTGNTIYF. The DNA for the CDR3 is TGCAGTGCTAGAGACCCCGGAGGGGGTACTGGAAACACCATATATTTT.

The chain uses TRBV10-3 and TRBJ2-1, with D unresolved. Germline V gene lookup returns CDR1 ENHRY and CDR2 SYGVKD. The V end lost 4 bases, the J end lost 9 bases, and 19 bases lay between the germline ends. This CDR3 comprises 15 residues. The CDR3 loop reads CAISAAGPWASEQFF. The CDR3 nucleotides read TGTGCCATCAGTGCCGCCGGACCTTGGGCAAGTGAGCAGTTCTTC.

This clonotype is medium-sized. The CDR3 sequence is CASGPGGGSYNEQFF. Written as DNA, the CDR3 is TGTGCCAGCGGCCCCGGCGGGGGCTCCTACAATGAGCAGTTCTTC. The V and J genes are TRBV7-2 and TRBJ2-1, with 7 bases that match TRBD2. The germline CDR1 and CDR2 sequences are SGHTA and FQGNSA. Germline trimming cut 8 bases from V and 0 bases from J; bases unmatched to any gene: 7. The CDR3 runs to 15 residues.

This rearrangement joins TRBV5-1 to TRBJ2-7; 15 positions agree with TRBD2. Trimming removed 3 bases from V and 0 bases from J; junction bases left unmatched: 10. The CDR3 has 19 amino acids. The V gene's germline CDR1 is SGHRS and CDR2 YFSETQ. CDR3 sequence (DNA): TGCGCCAGCAGCTCTAGGGGACTAGCGGGAGGCCTCAGCTCCTACGAGCAGTACTTC. The encoded protein is CASSSRGLAGGLSSYEQYF.

The V and J genes are TRBV10-3 and TRBJ2-7; D tentatively reads TRBD1 or TRBD2 (6 bases each). V dropped 5 bases and J dropped 4 bases, with 12 bases sitting between them. Per the germline V gene, CDR1 is ENHRY and CDR2 is SYGVKD. CDR3 length: 13 residues. The CDR3 sequence: CAISWGANYEQYF. The CDR3 DNA reads TGTGCCATCAGTTGGGGGGCAAATTACGAGCAGTACTTC.

V and J are TRBV6-1 and TRBJ2-2, with 14 bases lining up with TRBD2. V shed 6 bases, J shed 6 bases, and the junction held 12 bases outside the gene matches. The CDR3 loop spans 18 amino acids. Germline assignment: CDR1 MNHNS and CDR2 SASEGT. CDR3 region: CASRRTGTSGRGAGELFF. The CDR3, as DNA: TGTGCCAGCAGGCGAACCGGGACTAGCGGGAGAGGGGCCGGGGAGCTGTTTTTT.

The CDR3 DNA reads TGTGCCAGCAGCTCGACAGGGCTCTGGGGCTACACCTTC. Its translation is CASSSTGLWGYTF. The chain combines TRBV3-1 with TRBJ1-2; TRBD1 aligns across 7 bases. Germline V gives CDR1 LGHDT, CDR2 YNNKEL (reference sequence). Losses at the gene ends were 5 bases for V and 8 bases for J; bases not matched to a gene: 8. CDR3 length equals 13 residues.

To note about this clonotype: One base away lies a much larger clone, so this may be a sequencing read error. J is TRBJ2-5 and V is TRBV9, with D perhaps TRBD1 (6 bases). The V end lost 1 base, the J end lost 3 bases, and 13 bases lay between the germline ends. The CDR3 extends over 15 amino acids. The germline V gene encodes CDR1 SGDLS and CDR2 YYNGEE. The CDR3 reads CASSVTWTAKETQYF. As DNA, the CDR3 is TGTGCCAGCAGCGTAACCTGGACAGCTAAAGAGACCCAGTACTTC.

This clonotype was seen at least ten times. For the CDR3, the DNA is TGTGCCAGCAGGCCACTAGCGGAAAACTCCTACGAGCAGTACTTC. This sequence encodes CASRPLAENSYEQYF. J is TRBJ2-7 and V is TRBV6-2 or TRBV6-3, with 8 positions matching TRBD2. Looked up from germline, CDR1 is MNHEY and CDR2 is SVGEGT. Germline trimming cut 6 bases from V and 0 bases from J; bases unmatched to any gene: 7. The CDR3 runs 15 residues.

This chain links TRBV12-3 or TRBV12-4 with TRBJ1-2; 7 nucleotides align to TRBD1. Trimming removed 1 base from V and 8 bases from J; junction bases left unmatched: 7. This CDR3 spans 14 amino acids. CDR3 DNA sequence: TGTGCCAGCAGTTTAGACAGGGGAAGTTCCGGCTACACCTTC. It encodes CASSLDRGSSGYTF.

This clonotype came up many times. The V call is TRBV6-5, the J call TRBJ2-1; D gene unclear. The germline V gene has CDR1 MNHEY and CDR2 SVGAGI. The length of the CDR3 is 11 residues. Trimming pared 7 bases from V and 7 bases from J, leaving 8 bases between. CDR3 residues: CASIEQNEQFF. CDR3 DNA sequence: TGTGCCAGCATAGAACAGAATGAGCAGTTCTTC.

This clonotype was found many times. The chain employs TRBV20-1 and TRBJ2-7; 9 bases align to TRBD2. CDR3 length: 15 amino acids. The J segment lost 4 bases and the V segment lost 0 bases, leaving 7 bases of the junction unmatched. CDR1 is DFQATT, CDR2 SNEGSKA, per germline (reference sequence). CDR3 sequence: CSARDGAAGGYEQYF. The CDR3 coding sequence is TGCAGTGCTAGAGATGGGGCAGCGGGAGGTTACGAGCAGTACTTC.